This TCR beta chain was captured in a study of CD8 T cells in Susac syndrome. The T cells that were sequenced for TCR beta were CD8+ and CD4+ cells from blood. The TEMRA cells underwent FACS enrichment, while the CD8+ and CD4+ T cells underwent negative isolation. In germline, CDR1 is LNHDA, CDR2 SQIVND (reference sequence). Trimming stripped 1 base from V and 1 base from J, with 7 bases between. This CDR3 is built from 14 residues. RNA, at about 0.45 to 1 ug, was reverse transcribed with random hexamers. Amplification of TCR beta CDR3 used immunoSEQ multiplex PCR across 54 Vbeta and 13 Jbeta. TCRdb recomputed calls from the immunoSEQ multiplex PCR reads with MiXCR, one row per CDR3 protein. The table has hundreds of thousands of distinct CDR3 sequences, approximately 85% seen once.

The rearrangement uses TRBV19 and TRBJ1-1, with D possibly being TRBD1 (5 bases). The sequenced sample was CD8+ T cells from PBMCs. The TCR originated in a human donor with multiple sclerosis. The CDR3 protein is CASSIGGENTEAFF. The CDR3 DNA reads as TGTGCCAGTAGTATAGGGGGGGAGAACACTGAAGCTTTCTTT.